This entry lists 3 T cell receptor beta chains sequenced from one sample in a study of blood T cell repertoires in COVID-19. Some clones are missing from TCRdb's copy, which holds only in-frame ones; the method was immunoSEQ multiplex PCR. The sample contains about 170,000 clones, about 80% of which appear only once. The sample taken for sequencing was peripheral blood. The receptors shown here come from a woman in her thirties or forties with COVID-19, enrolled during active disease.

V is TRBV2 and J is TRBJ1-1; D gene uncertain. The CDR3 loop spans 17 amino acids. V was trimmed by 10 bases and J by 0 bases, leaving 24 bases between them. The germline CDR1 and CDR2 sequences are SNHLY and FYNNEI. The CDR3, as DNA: TGTGCCAAATCGGTCTTGGAGCCCAATCGAATGAACACTGAAGCTTTCTTT. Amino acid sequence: CAKSVLEPNRMNTEAFF.

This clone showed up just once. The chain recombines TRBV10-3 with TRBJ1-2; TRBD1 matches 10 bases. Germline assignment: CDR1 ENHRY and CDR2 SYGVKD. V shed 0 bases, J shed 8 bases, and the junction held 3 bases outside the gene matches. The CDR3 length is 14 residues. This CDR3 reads CAISESTGGFGYTF. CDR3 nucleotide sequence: TGTGCCATCAGTGAGTCGACAGGGGGCTTCGGCTACACCTTC.

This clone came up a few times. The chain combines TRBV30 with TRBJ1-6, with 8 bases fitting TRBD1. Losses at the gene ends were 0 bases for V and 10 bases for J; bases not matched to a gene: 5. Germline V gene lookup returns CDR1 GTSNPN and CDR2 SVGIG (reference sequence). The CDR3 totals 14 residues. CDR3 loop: CAWSVPRGQSPLHF. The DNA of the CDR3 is TGTGCCTGGAGTGTACCCAGGGGGCAATCACCCCTCCACTTT.